Following are 25 T cell receptor beta chains from one sample sequenced in a study of T cells in localized non-small cell lung cancer. Sequenced by immunoSEQ multiplex PCR; TCRdb stores in-frame clones only, minus some. The sample has more than 20,000 clones, roughly 90% seen once. The sample was PBMCs, taken before any cancer treatment. The receptors stem from a man aged 40 to 69 with stage II lung adenocarcinoma.

This clone was recorded once. V is TRBV5-6 and J is TRBJ2-3; TRBD2 agrees at 9 bases. The CDR3 consists of 17 residues. V was clipped by 4 bases and J by 2 bases; unmatched bases: 11. Germline V CDR1 and CDR2: SGHDT, YYEEEE. Here the CDR3 DNA reads TGTGCCAGCAGCGCCCTGGGGATAGCGGGGGACACAGATACGCAGTATTTT. Protein: CASSALGIAGDTDTQYF.

This sequence joins TRBV11-3 and TRBJ2-7, with no clear D. The CDR3 is made up of 14 amino acids. CDR1 and CDR2 (germline): SGHNT, YENEEA. V shed 0 bases and J shed 2 bases, with 8 bases lying between them. CDR3 amino acids: CASSLDPWAYEQYF. For the CDR3, the DNA is TGTGCCAGCAGCTTAGACCCGTGGGCCTACGAGCAGTACTTC.

CDR3 sequence: CASSLGDSYSNQPQHF. The CDR3 DNA reads TGTGCCAGCAGCTTGGGTGACAGCTATAGCAATCAGCCCCAGCATTTT. The chain uses TRBV5-8 and TRBJ1-5, with a possible D match to TRBD1 (5 bases). The germline gives CDR1 SGHTS, CDR2 YDEGEE. The CDR3 covers 16 residues. V lost 0 bases and J 0 bases, leaving 10 bases between the germline ends.

This rearrangement joins TRBV4-1 to TRBJ1-2; D perhaps matches TRBD1 (5 bases). Between the trimmed V and J ends, which lost 5 bases and 4 bases, there was a span of 17 bases. The CDR3 contains 15 residues. Germline V lookup: CDR1 MGHRA, CDR2 YSYEKL. CDR3 sequence: CASSVWGPGAYGYTF. The CDR3 bases are TGCGCCAGCAGCGTCTGGGGACCAGGAGCCTATGGCTACACCTTC.

The rearrangement joins TRBV7-7 to TRBJ2-1; D is tentatively TRBD1 or TRBD2 (6 bases each). Trimming pared 3 bases from V and 4 bases from J, leaving 10 bases between. Per the germline V gene, CDR1 is SSHAT and CDR2 is FNYEAQ (reference sequence). The CDR3 contains 14 residues. The CDR3 coding sequence is TGTGCCAGCAGCTTGGGGGGCGGGTACAATGAGCAGTTCTTC. Translation: CASSLGGGYNEQFF.

The sample holds one count of this clone. The V gene is TRBV5-4, the J gene TRBJ2-2; 9 bases agree with TRBD2. J gave up 2 bases and V 7 bases, and 15 bases lay outside the gene matches. CDR3 length: 18 residues. The germline V gene encodes CDR1 SGHNT and CDR2 YYREEE (reference sequence). CDR3 DNA sequence: TGTGCCAGCCTCCAGCTCGGAGCGGGGGGCGGAAACACCGGGGAGCTGTTTTTT. Encoded protein: CASLQLGAGGGNTGELFF.

The chain uses TRBV6-1 and TRBJ1-1, with D possibly being TRBD1 (6 bases). With 6 bases removed from V and 11 bases from J, the gap between germline ends came to 10 bases. Looked up from germline, CDR1 is MNHNS and CDR2 is SASEGT. This CDR3 region has 10 residues. In nucleotides, the CDR3 is TGTGCCAGCAGCCAGGGGCGGGCTTTCTTT. This translates into CASSQGRAFF.

The J gene is TRBJ1-3, the V gene TRBV4-1; tentatively, D is TRBD1 (6 bases). This CDR3 is built from 15 residues. V was shortened by 4 bases and J by 0 bases, with 10 bases between the two germline ends. CDR1 is MGHRA and CDR2 is YSYEKL in the germline V gene. The CDR3: CASSPGQLSGNTIYF. The CDR3 coding sequence is TGCGCCAGCAGCCCGGGACAACTCTCTGGAAACACCATATATTTT.

The chain uses TRBV7-8 and TRBJ2-1; D is possibly TRBD1 or TRBD2 (5 bases each). Trimming shortened V by 8 bases and J by 1 base, and 9 bases separated the two germline ends. Looked up from germline, CDR1 is SGHVS and CDR2 is FQNEAQ. This CDR3 spans 13 amino acids. In DNA, the CDR3 is TGTGCCAGCTCGGGACCATCCTACAATGAGCAGTTCTTC. This translates into CASSGPSYNEQFF.

The J gene is TRBJ2-7, the V gene TRBV6-1; 8 nucleotides align to TRBD1. Trimming cost V 5 bases and J 4 bases; bases outside gene matches: 7. The CDR3 covers 14 residues. The germline V gene encodes CDR1 MNHNS and CDR2 SASEGT. CDR3 residues: CASSKQGGGYEQYF. CDR3 DNA sequence: TGTGCCAGCAGTAAACAGGGGGGCGGGTACGAGCAGTACTTC.

The chain is built from TRBV7-8 and TRBJ2-1; 8 positions agree with TRBD2. The germline CDR1 and CDR2 sequences are SGHVS and FQNEAQ. There are 14 residues in the CDR3. The CDR3 DNA follows: TGTGCTTCTAGCGGGCTGAGCTCCTACAATGAGCAGTTCTTC. It is translated as CASSGLSSYNEQFF.

The V and J genes are TRBV13 and TRBJ1-4; unclear D gene. Looked up from germline, CDR1 is PRHDT and CDR2 is FYEKMQ (reference sequence). The CDR3 consists of 14 residues. V was pared by 2 bases and J by 5 bases, with 9 bases between. CDR3 protein: CASSLRVGNEKLFF. CDR3 coding DNA: TGTGCCAGCAGCTTAAGAGTGGGGAATGAAAAACTGTTTTTT.

The chain couples TRBV29-1 to TRBJ2-1, with unresolved D. The CDR3 length is 12 residues. Germline assignment: CDR1 SQVTM and CDR2 ANQGSEA. Deletions cut 1 base from V and 5 bases from J, with 6 bases between. In DNA, the CDR3 is TGCAGCGTTGAAGGACGGAACAATGAGCAGTTCTTC. It yields the protein CSVEGRNNEQFF.

The CDR3 here is CASSLVSPAGYPYEQYF. Here the CDR3 DNA reads TGTGCCAGCAGCTTAGTAAGCCCGGCCGGGTACCCCTACGAGCAGTACTTC. The chain uses TRBV11-3 and TRBJ2-7; no reliable D call. The V gene's germline CDR1 is SGHNT and CDR2 YENEEA. CDR3 length equals 17 residues. Trimming removed 1 base at V and 2 bases at J, with 18 bases between.

This chain connects TRBV2 to TRBJ1-5, with 8 bases identical to TRBD1. This CDR3 is built from 14 residues. The trim removed 7 bases at V and 4 bases at J, leaving 6 bases unmatched. Germline V gives CDR1 SNHLY, CDR2 FYNNEI. The CDR3 reads CASTLRQGNQPQHF. DNA for the CDR3: TGTGCCAGCACCCTGCGACAGGGGAATCAGCCCCAGCATTTT.

This sequence joins TRBV2 and TRBJ2-7, with D perhaps matching TRBD2 (6 bases). Germline lookup yields CDR1 SNHLY and CDR2 FYNNEI. CDR3 length equals 13 residues. V lost 4 bases and J 6 bases, leaving 13 bases between the germline ends. CDR3 DNA sequence: TGTGCCAGCAGTGGGAGGGAGGTGCGCGAGCAGTACTTC. It yields the protein CASSGREVREQYF.

This chain links TRBV28 with TRBJ1-2, with TRBD1 matching 7 bases. The J segment lost 8 bases and the V segment lost 6 bases, leaving 15 bases of the junction unmatched. The CDR3 runs 15 residues. Germline V CDR1 and CDR2: MDHEN, SYDVKM. The CDR3: CASSYRDRQMGGYTF. CDR3 coding DNA: TGTGCCAGCAGCTACCGGGACAGACAAATGGGAGGCTACACCTTC.

This rearrangement joins TRBV5-1 to TRBJ2-7, with TRBD2 matching 8 bases. The CDR3 has 12 amino acids. Looked up from germline, CDR1 is SGHRS and CDR2 is YFSETQ. Trimming cost V 6 bases and J 4 bases; bases outside gene matches: 3. The CDR3 is CASTPGGYEQYF. Written as DNA, the CDR3 is TGCGCCAGCACCCCGGGGGGGTACGAGCAGTACTTC. Supplemented by reference TRBV5-1 and TRBJ2-7, the full variable domain reads KAGVTQTPRYLIKTRGQQVTLSCSPISGHRSVSWYQQTPGQGLQFLFEYFSETQRNKGNFPGRFSGRQFSNSRSEMNVSTLELGDSALYLCASTPGGYEQYFGPGTRLTVT.

The V and J genes are TRBV6-1 and TRBJ2-7; unclear D gene. V dropped 0 bases and J dropped 2 bases, with 14 bases sitting between them. This CDR3 has 16 residues. Germline CDR1 MNHNS, CDR2 SASEGT. CDR3 region: CASSEAKDPITYEQYF. CDR3 bases: TGTGCCAGCAGTGAAGCAAAGGACCCGATAACCTACGAGCAGTACTTC.

The genes are TRBV9 and TRBJ2-3; D possibly corresponds to TRBD1 (6 bases). Germline CDR1 and CDR2: SGDLS and YYNGEE. V lost 0 bases, J lost 0 bases, and 11 bases lay in between. The CDR3 sequence is 16 residues long. CDR3 protein: CASSVERGISTDTQYF. The CDR3 nucleotides are TGTGCCAGCAGCGTAGAAAGGGGGATCAGCACAGATACGCAGTATTTT. The full variable domain, rest sourced from reference TRBV9 and TRBJ2-3, is DSGVTQTPKHLITATGQRVTLRCSPRSGDLSVYWYQQSLDQGLQFLIQYYNGEERAKGNILERFSAQQFPDLHSELNLSSLELGDSALYFCASSVERGISTDTQYFGPGTRLTVL.

The chain has TRBV6-1 and TRBJ2-7; a possible D gene is TRBD2 (6 bases). V lost 2 bases and J lost 4, with 12 bases in between. Per the germline V gene, CDR1 is MNHNS and CDR2 is SASEGT. The length of the CDR3 is 14 residues. CDR3 in amino acids: CASSERTAGYEQYF. CDR3 in DNA: TGTGCCAGCAGTGAAAGGACCGCGGGGTACGAGCAGTACTTC.

This clone has a single count. This chain connects TRBV25-1 to TRBJ1-5, with 7 bases matching TRBD1. Germline V gives CDR1 MGHDK, CDR2 SYGVNS. This CDR3 spans 14 amino acids. V gave up 4 bases and J gave up 2 bases; unmatched junction bases: 2. DNA of the CDR3: TGTGCCAGCAGTGGACAGGGCGGCAATCAGCCCCAGCATTTT. Its translation: CASSGQGGNQPQHF.

This clone was picked up a small number of times. V is TRBV7-9 and J is TRBJ1-1; D gene unclear. The length of the CDR3 is 13 residues. The germline V gene has CDR1 SEHNR and CDR2 FQNEAQ (reference sequence). Trimming cost V 7 bases and J 2 bases, with 11 bases left between them. Here the CDR3 DNA reads TGTGCCAGCACCATTCAGGATAACACTGAAGCTTTCTTT. This sequence encodes CASTIQDNTEAFF. Based on the CDR3 plus reference TRBV7-9 and TRBJ1-1, the full variable domain is DTGVSQNPRHKITKRGQNVTFRCDPISEHNRLYWYRQTLGQGPEFLTYFQNEAQLEKSRLLSDRFSAERPKGSFSTLEIQRTEQGDSAMYLCASTIQDNTEAFFGQGTRLTVV.

The chain is built from TRBV7-6 and TRBJ2-7; 15 bases are a match to TRBD2. CDR3 length: 16 amino acids. CDR1 and CDR2 from the germline V gene are SGHVS and FNYEAQ. With V trimmed by 1 base and J by 4 bases, 2 bases remained unmatched. The CDR3 DNA follows: TGTGCCAGCAGCTTAGGGACTAGCGGGGGGGGATACGAGCAGTACTTC. It is translated as CASSLGTSGGGYEQYF.

The genes are TRBV7-9 and TRBJ2-5; the D gene is possibly TRBD2 (6 bases). There are 15 residues in the CDR3. The ends were cut back, 2 bases at V and 7 bases at J, with 17 bases in the middle. Germline V lookup: CDR1 SEHNR, CDR2 FQNEAQ (reference sequence). The CDR3 here is CASSLSPGLMGTQYF. The CDR3 DNA is TGTGCCAGCAGCTTAAGCCCGGGACTGATGGGGACCCAGTACTTC. The full variable domain, completed using reference TRBV7-9 and TRBJ2-5, is DTGVSQNPRHKITKRGQNVTFRCDPISEHNRLYWYRQTLGQGPEFLTYFQNEAQLEKSRLLSDRFSAERPKGSFSTLEIQRTEQGDSAMYLCASSLSPGLMGTQYFGPGTRLLVL.